This T cell receptor (beta chain) originates from a study of T cell responses to AZD1222 COVID-19 vaccine. This clone was seen only once. The antigen remains undetermined. V lost 6 bases to trimming and J lost 6 bases; unmatched junction nucleotides: 6. CDR3 length equals 15 residues. Per the germline V gene, CDR1 is MNHEY and CDR2 is SVGAGI. Study-wide results and caveats: Recipients of AZD1222 seropositive at baseline numbered only five or six.

TCRdb keeps only in-frame clones here, not all; method: immunoSEQ multiplex PCR. The sample includes about 200,000 clones, about 92% of them seen just once. V usage is TRBV6-5 and J usage is TRBJ2-1; 12 positions agree with TRBD1. Sample: peripheral blood, taken on day 0 of MenACWY control vaccination. The TCR originated in an adult in good health. CDR3 bases: TGTGCCAGCAGGGGGACAGGGGGCGGTCGCAATGAGCAGTTCTTC. This sequence encodes CASRGTGGGRNEQFF.